Listed here are 16 T cell receptor beta chains from one sample, sequenced in a study of naive and memory T cell subsets. An equimolar mix of two oligonucleotides served as the beta constant-region primer for TRBC1 and TRBC2. TCRdb processed the UMI-ligation and nested PCR reads anew with MiXCR; each CDR3 protein has one entry. Here the sample spans 140,000 to 150,000 distinct CDR3 sequences, 15% to 20% being singletons. The sample was naive CD4+ T cells from blood. The source of these receptors is a human donor in good health.

This clonotype showed up just a few times. The rearrangement links TRBV19 to TRBJ2-7; D tentatively fits TRBD1 or TRBD2 (5 bases each). The length of the CDR3 is 13 residues. V lost 5 bases, J lost 3 bases, and 11 bases lay in between. Germline V gene lookup returns CDR1 LNHDA and CDR2 SQIVND (reference sequence). This CDR3 is CASSPGANYEQYF. CDR3 nucleotide sequence: TGTGCCAGTAGTCCCGGGGCGAACTACGAGCAGTACTTC.

V usage is TRBV10-3 and J usage is TRBJ2-7; TRBD1 matches 9 bases. Germline V gene sequence: CDR1 ENHRY, CDR2 SYGVKD. This CDR3 is 15 amino acids long. V lost 4 bases to trimming and J lost 3 bases; unmatched junction nucleotides: 7. The CDR3 sequence is CAISGMDRGFYEQYF. CDR3 nucleotide sequence: TGTGCCATCAGTGGGATGGACAGGGGTTTCTACGAGCAGTACTTC.

V usage is TRBV3-1 and J usage is TRBJ2-3; 8 bases agree with TRBD2. Germline V gene lookup returns CDR1 LGHDT and CDR2 YNNKEL (reference sequence). The V segment lost 1 base and the J segment 6 bases; nucleotides outside the gene matches: 6. The CDR3 is 15 amino acids. The CDR3 here is CASSQVAGSGDTQYF. For the CDR3, the DNA is TGTGCCAGCAGCCAAGTAGCGGGAAGCGGGGATACGCAGTATTTT.

This clonotype was observed a handful of times. J is TRBJ2-7 and V is TRBV7-2; D gene unclear. From germline, CDR1 is SGHTA and CDR2 FQGNSA. The V gene lost 1 base and the J gene lost 6 bases, with 10 bases spanning the gap. The CDR3 loop spans 13 amino acids. In nucleotides, the CDR3 is TGTGCCAGCAGCTTAGTTTCGAGTGGCGAGCAGTACTTC. Translation: CASSLVSSGEQYF.

J is TRBJ2-5 and V is TRBV11-2; no reliable D call. This CDR3 spans 13 amino acids. Germline values: CDR1 SGHAT, CDR2 FQNNGV. V was clipped by 0 bases and J by 5 bases, with 7 bases between them. This CDR3 is CASSLDEVETQYF. CDR3 coding DNA: TGTGCCAGCAGCTTAGATGAGGTGGAGACCCAGTACTTC.

This clonotype was seen a handful of times. The chain couples TRBV20-1 to TRBJ1-5, with D possibly matching TRBD1 (5 bases). Germline V gene sequence: CDR1 DFQATT, CDR2 SNEGSKA (reference sequence). The CDR3 sequence is 12 residues long. V gave up 5 bases and J gave up 7 bases, with 12 bases separating them. The CDR3 here is CSALSGSQPQHF. CDR3 in DNA: TGCAGTGCTCTTTCAGGGTCGCAGCCCCAGCATTTT.

The sample holds a few counts of this clonotype. The chain uses TRBV12-3 or TRBV12-4 and TRBJ2-7; D possibly corresponds to TRBD1 (5 bases). CDR3 length: 12 residues. The V end was cut by 4 bases, the J end by 5 bases, with 9 bases between. The CDR3 is CASSCTGNEQYF. The CDR3 coding sequence is TGTGCCAGCAGTTGTACAGGTAACGAGCAGTACTTC.

This clonotype was observed a handful of times. The chain joins TRBV28 to TRBJ2-1; 15 bases agree with TRBD2. Germline trimming cut 4 bases from V and 8 bases from J; bases unmatched to any gene: 6. The V gene's germline CDR1 is MDHEN and CDR2 SYDVKM. The CDR3 is 16 amino acids. CDR3 DNA: TGTGCCAGCAGTTCGGGACTAGCGGGAGGCTGGCATGAGCAGTTCTTC. Translated: CASSSGLAGGWHEQFF. Complete variable domain (other parts from reference TRBV28 and TRBJ2-1): DVKVTQSSRYLVKRTGEKVFLECVQDMDHENMFWYRQDPGLGLRLIYFSYDVKMKEKGDIPEGYSVSREKKERFSLILESASTNQTSMYLCASSSGLAGGWHEQFFGPGTRLTVL.

As to this clonotype: This sequence may be a read error, since a much larger clone differs from it by one base. The chain has TRBV11-2 and TRBJ2-2; the D gene is possibly TRBD2 (6 bases). V shed 3 bases and J shed 6 bases, with 11 bases lying between them. Germline loops: CDR1 SGHAT, CDR2 FQNNGV. This CDR3 region has 14 residues. This CDR3 is CASSFRGSAGELFF. DNA of the CDR3: TGTGCCAGCAGCTTTCGGGGGAGTGCCGGGGAGCTGTTTTTT. The full variable domain, its missing parts supplied by reference TRBV11-2 and TRBJ2-2, is EAGVAQSPRYKIIEKRQSVAFWCNPISGHATLYWYQQILGQGPKLLIQFQNNGVVDDSQLPKDRFSAERLKGVDSTLKIQPAKLEDSAVYLCASSFRGSAGELFFGEGSRLTVL.

V is TRBV5-4 and J is TRBJ2-6; D gene ambiguous. The CDR3 is 14 amino acids. The V gene lost 6 bases and the J gene lost 2 bases, with 9 bases spanning the gap. Per germline, CDR1 SGHNT and CDR2 YYREEE (reference sequence). CDR3 protein: CASTKFAGANVLTF. For the CDR3, the DNA is TGTGCCAGCACCAAATTTGCTGGGGCCAACGTCCTGACTTTC.

The V gene is TRBV7-2, the J gene TRBJ2-2, with a tentative D call TRBD2 (5 bases). Germline assignment: CDR1 SGHTA and CDR2 FQGNSA. Trimming pared 1 base from V and 0 bases from J, leaving 6 bases between. The length of the CDR3 is 15 residues. CDR3 sequence (DNA): TGTGCCAGCAGCTTAGGAGGGACGAACACCGGGGAGCTGTTTTTT. It translates to CASSLGGTNTGELFF.

This clonotype was counted only a few times. The chain employs TRBV6-6 and TRBJ1-2, with 8 positions matching TRBD1. CDR3 length: 15 amino acids. Trimming removed 6 bases from V and 1 base from J; junction bases left unmatched: 7. Per the germline V gene, CDR1 is MNHNY and CDR2 is SVGAGI (reference sequence). This chain's CDR3 is CASRNGQGNNYGYTF. CDR3 in DNA: TGTGCCAGCAGAAACGGACAGGGAAATAACTATGGCTACACCTTC.

This clonotype was observed a handful of times. The chain joins TRBV12-3 or TRBV12-4 to TRBJ1-5, with D unclear. The CDR3 spans 13 residues. V gave up 0 bases and J gave up 6 bases, with 6 bases separating them. CDR3 bases: TGTGCCAGCAGTTTAGCCGGGGTTCAGCCCCAGCATTTT. It yields the protein CASSLAGVQPQHF.

This clonotype was recorded a few times. The rearrangement links TRBV6-6 to TRBJ1-5, with D possibly matching TRBD1 (6 bases). Deletions cut 2 bases from V and 2 bases from J, with 13 bases between. CDR1 MNHNY and CDR2 SVGAGI come from the germline V gene (reference sequence). This CDR3 contains 16 residues. CDR3 amino acids: CASSYQQGFGNQPQHF. The CDR3 nucleotides read TGTGCCAGCAGTTACCAACAGGGTTTCGGCAATCAGCCCCAGCATTTT.

V usage is TRBV3-1 and J usage is TRBJ2-5; TRBD1 is a possible D gene (5 bases). With 0 bases removed from V and 4 bases from J, the gap between germline ends came to 15 bases. The CDR3 consists of 16 residues. Germline CDR1 LGHDT, CDR2 YNNKEL (reference sequence). In DNA, the CDR3 is TGTGCCAGCAGCCAAGATCTCCTTGTTAGGGGAGAGACCCAGTACTTC. Translating it yields CASSQDLLVRGETQYF.

This clonotype was seen a handful of times. The rearrangement uses TRBV11-2 and TRBJ2-3; D perhaps matches TRBD1 (6 bases). Germline-derived CDR1 and CDR2 are SGHAT and FQNNGV. Trimming pared 2 bases from V and 2 bases from J, leaving 8 bases between. CDR3 length equals 14 residues. The chain's CDR3 is CASSLNRVTDTQYF. The CDR3 DNA follows: TGTGCCAGCAGCTTAAACAGGGTCACAGATACGCAGTATTTT.